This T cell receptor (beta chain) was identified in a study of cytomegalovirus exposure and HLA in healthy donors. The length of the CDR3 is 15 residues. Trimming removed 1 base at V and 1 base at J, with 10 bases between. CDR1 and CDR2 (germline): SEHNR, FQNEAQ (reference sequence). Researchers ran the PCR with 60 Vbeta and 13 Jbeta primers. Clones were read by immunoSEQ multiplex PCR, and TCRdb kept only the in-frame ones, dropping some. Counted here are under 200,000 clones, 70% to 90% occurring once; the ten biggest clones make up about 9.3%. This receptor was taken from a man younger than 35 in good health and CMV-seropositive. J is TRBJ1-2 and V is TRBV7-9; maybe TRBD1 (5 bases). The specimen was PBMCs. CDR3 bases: TGTGCCAGCAGCTTAGGACAGTATCTTAACTATGGCTACACCTTC. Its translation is CASSLGQYLNYGYTF.